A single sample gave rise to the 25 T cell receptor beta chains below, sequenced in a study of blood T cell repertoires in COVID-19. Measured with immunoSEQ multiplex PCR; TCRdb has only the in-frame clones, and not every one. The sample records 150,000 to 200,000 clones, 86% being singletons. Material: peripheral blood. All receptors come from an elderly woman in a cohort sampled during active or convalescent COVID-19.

For the CDR3, the DNA is TGCGCCAGCAGCCTGCGTGGGCTGAACACTGAAGCTTTCTTT. It encodes CASSLRGLNTEAFF. The chain recombines TRBV5-1 with TRBJ1-1, with D uncertain. The germline V gene has CDR1 SGHRS and CDR2 YFSETQ. The CDR3 is 14 residues long. V was trimmed by 4 bases and J by 0 bases, leaving 10 bases between them.

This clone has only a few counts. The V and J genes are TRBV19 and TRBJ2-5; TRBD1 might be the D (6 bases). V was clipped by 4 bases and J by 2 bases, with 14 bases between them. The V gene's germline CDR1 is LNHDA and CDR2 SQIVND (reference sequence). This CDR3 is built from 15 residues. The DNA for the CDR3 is TGTGCCAGTAGTACCCAGACAGGACCACAAGAGACCCAGTACTTC. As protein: CASSTQTGPQETQYF.

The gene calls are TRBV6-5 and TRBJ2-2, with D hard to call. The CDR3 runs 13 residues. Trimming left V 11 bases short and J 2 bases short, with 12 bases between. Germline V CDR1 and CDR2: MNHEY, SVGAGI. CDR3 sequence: CAAVESNTGELFF. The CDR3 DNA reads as TGTGCCGCGGTGGAGAGTAACACCGGGGAGCTGTTTTTT.

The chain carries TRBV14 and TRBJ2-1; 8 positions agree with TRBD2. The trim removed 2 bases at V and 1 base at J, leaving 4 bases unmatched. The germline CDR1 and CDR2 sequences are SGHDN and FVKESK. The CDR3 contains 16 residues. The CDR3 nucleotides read TGTGCCAGCAGCCAAACGACTAGCGTGTCCTACAATGAGCAGTTCTTC. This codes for CASSQTTSVSYNEQFF.

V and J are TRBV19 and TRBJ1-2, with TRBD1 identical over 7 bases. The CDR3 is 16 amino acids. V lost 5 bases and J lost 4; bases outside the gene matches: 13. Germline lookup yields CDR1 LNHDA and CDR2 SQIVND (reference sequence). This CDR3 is CASSPRGTEDRYGYTF. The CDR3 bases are TGTGCCAGTAGTCCCCGCGGGACAGAGGACCGCTATGGCTACACCTTC.

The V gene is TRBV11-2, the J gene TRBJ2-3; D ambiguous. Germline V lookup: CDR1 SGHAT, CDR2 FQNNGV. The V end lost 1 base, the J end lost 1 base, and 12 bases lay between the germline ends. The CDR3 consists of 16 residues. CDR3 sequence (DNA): TGTGCCAGCAGCTTAGTGCGCGGTTCGGGCACAGATACGCAGTATTTT. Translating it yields CASSLVRGSGTDTQYF.

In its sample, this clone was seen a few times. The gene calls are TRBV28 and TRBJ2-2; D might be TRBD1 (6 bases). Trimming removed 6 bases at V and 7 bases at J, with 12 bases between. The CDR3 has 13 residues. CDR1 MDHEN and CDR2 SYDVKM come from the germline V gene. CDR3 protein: CASSRDTYGELFF. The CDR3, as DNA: TGTGCCAGCAGCCGGGACACCTACGGGGAGCTGTTTTTT.

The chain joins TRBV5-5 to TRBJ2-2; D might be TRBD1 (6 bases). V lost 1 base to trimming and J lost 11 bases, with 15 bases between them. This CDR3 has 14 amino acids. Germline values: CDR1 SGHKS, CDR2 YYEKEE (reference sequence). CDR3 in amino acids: CASSLIQGRGELFF. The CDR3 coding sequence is TGTGCCAGCAGCTTGATACAGGGAAGAGGAGAGCTGTTTTTT. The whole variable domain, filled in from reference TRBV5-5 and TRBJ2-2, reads DAGVTQSPTHLIKTRGQQVTLRCSPISGHKSVSWYQQVLGQGPQFIFQYYEKEERGRGNFPDRFSARQFPNYSSELNVNALLLGDSALYLCASSLIQGRGELFFGEGSRLTVL.

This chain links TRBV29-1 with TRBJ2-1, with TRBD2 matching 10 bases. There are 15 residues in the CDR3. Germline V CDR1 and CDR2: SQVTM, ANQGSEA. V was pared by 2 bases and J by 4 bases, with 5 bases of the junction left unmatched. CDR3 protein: CSVELAGASYNEQFF. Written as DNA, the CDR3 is TGCAGCGTTGAACTAGCGGGGGCGAGTTACAATGAGCAGTTCTTC.

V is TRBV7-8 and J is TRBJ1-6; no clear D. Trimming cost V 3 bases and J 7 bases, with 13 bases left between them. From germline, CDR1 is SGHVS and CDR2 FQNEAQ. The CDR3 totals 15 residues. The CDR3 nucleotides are TGTGCCAGCAGCTTCGCGGGCGATTCAAATTCACCCCTCCACTTT. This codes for CASSFAGDSNSPLHF.

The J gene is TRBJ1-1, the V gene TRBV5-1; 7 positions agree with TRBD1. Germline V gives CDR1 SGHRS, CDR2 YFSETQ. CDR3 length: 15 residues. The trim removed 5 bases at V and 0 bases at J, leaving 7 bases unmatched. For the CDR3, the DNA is TGCGCCAGCAGTTCGGGACAGAATATGAACACTGAAGCTTTCTTT. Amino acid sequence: CASSSGQNMNTEAFF.

The CDR3 protein is CSASVQRDTEAFF. CDR3 in DNA: TGCAGTGCTAGTGTTCAGAGGGACACTGAAGCTTTCTTT. This chain links TRBV20-1 with TRBJ1-1; D gene uncertain. V was clipped by 3 bases and J by 3 bases, with 11 bases between them. Germline V gives CDR1 DFQATT, CDR2 SNEGSKA (reference sequence). The CDR3 sequence is 13 residues long.

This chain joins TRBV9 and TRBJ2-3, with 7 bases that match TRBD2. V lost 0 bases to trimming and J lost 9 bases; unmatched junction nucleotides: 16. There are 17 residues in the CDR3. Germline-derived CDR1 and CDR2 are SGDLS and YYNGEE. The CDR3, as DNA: TGTGCCAGCAGCGTAGCTACTACGGGGGGACCCATGATAACGCAGTATTTT. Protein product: CASSVATTGGPMITQYF. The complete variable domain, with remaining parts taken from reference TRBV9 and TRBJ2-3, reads DSGVTQTPKHLITATGQRVTLRCSPRSGDLSVYWYQQSLDQGLQFLIQYYNGEERAKGNILERFSAQQFPDLHSELNLSSLELGDSALYFCASSVATTGGPMITQYFGPGTRLTVL.

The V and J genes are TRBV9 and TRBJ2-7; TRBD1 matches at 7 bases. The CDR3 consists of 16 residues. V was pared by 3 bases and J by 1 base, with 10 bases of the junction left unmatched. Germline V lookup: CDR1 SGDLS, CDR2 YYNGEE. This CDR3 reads CASSATPGQSSYEQYF. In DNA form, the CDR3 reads TGTGCCAGCAGCGCCACCCCGGGACAGTCTTCCTACGAGCAGTACTTC.

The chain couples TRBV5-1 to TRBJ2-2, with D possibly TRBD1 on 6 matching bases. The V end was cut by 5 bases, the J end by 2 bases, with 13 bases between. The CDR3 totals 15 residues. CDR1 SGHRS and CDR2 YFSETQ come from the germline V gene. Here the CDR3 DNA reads TGCGCCAGCAGTCCCGGGACATCCAACACCGGGGAGCTGTTTTTT. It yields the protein CASSPGTSNTGELFF.

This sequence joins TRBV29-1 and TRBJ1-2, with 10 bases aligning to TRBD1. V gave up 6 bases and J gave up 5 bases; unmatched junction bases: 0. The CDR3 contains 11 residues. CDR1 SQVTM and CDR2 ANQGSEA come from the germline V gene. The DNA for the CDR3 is TGCAGCGTGGGACAGGGGTATGGCTACACCTTC. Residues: CSVGQGYGYTF. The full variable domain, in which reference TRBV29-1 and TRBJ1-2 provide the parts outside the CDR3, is SAVISQKPSRDICQRGTSLTIQCQVDSQVTMMFWYRQQPGQSLTLIATANQGSEATYESGFVIDKFPISRPNLTFSTLTVSNMSPEDSSIYLCSVGQGYGYTFGSGTRLTVV.

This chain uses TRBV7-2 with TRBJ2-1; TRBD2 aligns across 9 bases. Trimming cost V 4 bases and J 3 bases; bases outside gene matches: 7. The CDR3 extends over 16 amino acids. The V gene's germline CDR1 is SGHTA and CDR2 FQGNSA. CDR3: CASSSPSSGDYNEQFF. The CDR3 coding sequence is TGTGCCAGCAGCTCCCCGTCTAGCGGGGACTACAATGAGCAGTTCTTC.

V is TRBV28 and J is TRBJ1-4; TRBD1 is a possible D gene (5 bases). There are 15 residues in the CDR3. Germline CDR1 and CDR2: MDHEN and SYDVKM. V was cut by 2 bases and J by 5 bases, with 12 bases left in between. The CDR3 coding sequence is TGTGCCAGCAGTTTAGGGGGACTGGGGAATGAAAAACTGTTTTTT. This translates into CASSLGGLGNEKLFF.

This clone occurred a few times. CDR3 in amino acids: CASSSRFTSGNTIYF. The CDR3 DNA sequence: TGTGCCAGCAGTTCCCGGTTTACTTCTGGAAACACCATATATTTT. The rearrangement uses TRBV25-1 and TRBJ1-3; D is ambiguous. Germline assignment: CDR1 MGHDK and CDR2 SYGVNS. V was cut by 5 bases and J by 1 base, with 12 bases left in between. The CDR3 totals 15 residues.

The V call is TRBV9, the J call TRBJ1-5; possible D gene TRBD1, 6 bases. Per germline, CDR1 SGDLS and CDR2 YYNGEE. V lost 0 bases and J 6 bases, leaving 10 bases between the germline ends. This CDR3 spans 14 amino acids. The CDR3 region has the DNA TGTGCCAGCAGCGTAGAGGGGGGGACTCAGCCCCAGCATTTT. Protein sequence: CASSVEGGTQPQHF.

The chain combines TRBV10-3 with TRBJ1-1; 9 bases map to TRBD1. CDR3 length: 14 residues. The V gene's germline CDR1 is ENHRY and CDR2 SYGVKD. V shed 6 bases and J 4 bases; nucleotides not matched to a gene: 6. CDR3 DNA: TGTGCCATCAGCGCCGGGACAGGGTTCACTGAAGCTTTCTTT. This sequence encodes CAISAGTGFTEAFF.

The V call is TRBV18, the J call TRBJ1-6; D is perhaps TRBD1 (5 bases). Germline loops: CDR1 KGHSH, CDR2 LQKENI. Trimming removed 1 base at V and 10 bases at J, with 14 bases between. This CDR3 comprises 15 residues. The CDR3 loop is CASSPQGVDRSPLHF. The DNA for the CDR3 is TGTGCCAGCTCACCACAAGGGGTAGATAGGTCACCCCTCCACTTT.

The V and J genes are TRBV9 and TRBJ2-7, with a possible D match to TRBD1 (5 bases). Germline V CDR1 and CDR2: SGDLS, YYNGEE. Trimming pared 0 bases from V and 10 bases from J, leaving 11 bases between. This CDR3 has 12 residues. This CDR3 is CASSVEGHPQYF. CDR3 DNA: TGTGCCAGCAGCGTAGAAGGACACCCTCAGTACTTC. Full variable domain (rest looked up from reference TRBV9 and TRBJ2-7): DSGVTQTPKHLITATGQRVTLRCSPRSGDLSVYWYQQSLDQGLQFLIQYYNGEERAKGNILERFSAQQFPDLHSELNLSSLELGDSALYFCASSVEGHPQYFGPGTRLTVT.

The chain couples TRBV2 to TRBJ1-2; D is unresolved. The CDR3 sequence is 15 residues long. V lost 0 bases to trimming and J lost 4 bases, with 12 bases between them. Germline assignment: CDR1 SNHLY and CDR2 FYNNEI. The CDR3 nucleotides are TGTGCCAGCAGTGAAGCCCAGGTCATGGCCTATGGCTACACCTTC. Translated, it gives CASSEAQVMAYGYTF. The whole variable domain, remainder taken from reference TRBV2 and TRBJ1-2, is EPEVTQTPSHQVTQMGQEVILRCVPISNHLYFYWYRQILGQKVEFLVSFYNNEISEKSEIFDDQFSVERPDGSNFTLKIRSTKLEDSAMYFCASSEAQVMAYGYTFGSGTRLTVV.

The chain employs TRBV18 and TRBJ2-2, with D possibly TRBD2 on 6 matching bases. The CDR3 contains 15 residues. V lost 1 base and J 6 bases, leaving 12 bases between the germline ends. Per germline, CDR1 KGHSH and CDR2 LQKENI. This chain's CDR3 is CASSPQGSGAGELFF. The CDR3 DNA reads TGTGCCAGCTCACCACAGGGATCGGGGGCCGGGGAGCTGTTTTTT.